One and the same sample provided the 15 T cell receptor beta chains below, sequenced in a study of PD-1 blockade in classical Hodgkin lymphoma (dated by TCRdb to 2018 to 2020). The time point label for this specimen denotes: newly diagnosed, previously untreated cHL patient sample. Magnetic negative selection with a Miltenyi CD4+ T cell isolation kit was used to purify CD4+ T cells from thawed PBMCs. To prepare the library, the immunoSEQ multiplex PCR assay was applied. Sourced from immuneACCESS, this table was stored by TCRdb with only in-frame sequences that have V and J called. A share of the clones is absent; for the studies checked, an unresolved V gene accounts for under half, and the remainder has no known explanation. The sample table lists about 24,000 clones, roughly nine tenths of them with a count of one. Jointly, the top ten make up roughly 0.58% of the sample. Material for sequencing was CD4+ T cells from blood. These TCRs come from a human donor with classical Hodgkin lymphoma.

V usage is TRBV27 and J usage is TRBJ2-2; D uncertain. The V and J ends lost 4 bases and 3 bases respectively, with 12 bases between them. This CDR3 spans 15 amino acids. Germline values: CDR1 MNHEY, CDR2 SMNVEV (reference sequence). Here the CDR3 reads CASSSDGAYTGELFF. CDR3 in DNA: TGTGCCAGCAGTTCGGACGGAGCTTACACCGGGGAGCTGTTTTTT.

The rearrangement joins TRBV7-2 to TRBJ2-1, with 9 bases lining up with TRBD2. Germline V lookup: CDR1 SGHTA, CDR2 FQGNSA. V trimming: 5 bases; J trimming: 4 bases; junction bases outside the gene matches: 9. The CDR3 sequence is 16 residues long. The CDR3 DNA is TGTGCCAGCAGCGCACCCGGGACTAGCCCTTACAATGAGCAGTTCTTC. Its translation: CASSAPGTSPYNEQFF.

The chain is built from TRBV5-1 and TRBJ1-1; tentatively, D is TRBD1 (5 bases). The V gene lost 0 bases and the J gene lost 0 bases, with 9 bases spanning the gap. The CDR3 length is 15 residues. Germline lookup yields CDR1 SGHRS and CDR2 YFSETQ. The CDR3 nucleotides are TGCGCCAGCAGCTTGGCGGGGGGGATGAACACTGAAGCTTTCTTT. Residues: CASSLAGGMNTEAFF.

V usage is TRBV9 and J usage is TRBJ1-4; 7 nucleotides agree with TRBD1. This CDR3 comprises 16 residues. Germline CDR1 is SGDLS and CDR2 is YYNGEE. Trimming took 3 bases from V and 2 from J; bases not matched to a gene: 7. CDR3 nucleotides: TGTGCCAGCAGCGGAGGAGGGGGCGTTACTAATGAAAAACTGTTTTTT. Protein: CASSGGGGVTNEKLFF. Full variable domain (rest looked up from reference TRBV9 and TRBJ1-4): DSGVTQTPKHLITATGQRVTLRCSPRSGDLSVYWYQQSLDQGLQFLIQYYNGEERAKGNILERFSAQQFPDLHSELNLSSLELGDSALYFCASSGGGGVTNEKLFFGSGTQLSVL.

CDR3 coding DNA: TGTGCCAGCAGACTCGGGGGGACTGGACCCTTCGAGCAGTACTTC. The encoded protein is CASRLGGTGPFEQYF. The J gene is TRBJ2-7, the V gene TRBV6-1; 7 bases match TRBD2. Germline V gene lookup returns CDR1 MNHNS and CDR2 SASEGT. This CDR3 has 15 residues. V was clipped by 6 bases and J by 6 bases; unmatched bases: 14.

V gene TRBV5-1 combines with J gene TRBJ1-1, with unresolved D. This CDR3 region has 16 residues. The V end was cut by 3 bases, the J end by 1 base, with 16 bases between. CDR1 and CDR2 from the germline V gene are SGHRS and YFSETQ. CDR3 loop: CASSYSTIVQNTEAFF. The CDR3 DNA is TGCGCCAGCAGCTACTCTACCATAGTTCAGAACACTGAAGCTTTCTTT.

This chain uses TRBV28 with TRBJ1-1, with a possible D match to TRBD1 (5 bases). V lost 7 bases, J lost 4 bases, and 13 bases lay in between. The germline V gene has CDR1 MDHEN and CDR2 SYDVKM. The CDR3 consists of 13 residues. CDR3 nucleotide sequence: TGTGCCAGCATGGTCCGGGGGGGCACTGAAGCTTTCTTT. Its translation: CASMVRGGTEAFF. Using reference TRBV28 and TRBJ1-1 for the parts outside the CDR3, the full variable domain is DVKVTQSSRYLVKRTGEKVFLECVQDMDHENMFWYRQDPGLGLRLIYFSYDVKMKEKGDIPEGYSVSREKKERFSLILESASTNQTSMYLCASMVRGGTEAFFGQGTRLTVV.

This chain connects TRBV6-1 to TRBJ1-5, with D unclear. CDR3 length: 13 amino acids. Germline V gene data show CDR1 as MNHNS and CDR2 as SASEGT. V was pared by 5 bases and J by 4 bases, with 9 bases between. CDR3 residues: CASSRDGNQPQHF. CDR3 sequence (DNA): TGTGCCAGCAGTCGAGATGGAAATCAGCCCCAGCATTTT.

V gene TRBV19 combines with J gene TRBJ1-2; D unclear. The ends were cut back, 3 bases at V and 4 bases at J, with 15 bases in the middle. Germline assignment: CDR1 LNHDA and CDR2 SQIVND (reference sequence). This CDR3 spans 15 amino acids. The CDR3 DNA is TGTGCCAGTAGTATGAATTTCGGCAGCGTCTATGGCTACACCTTC. Translated: CASSMNFGSVYGYTF.

The chain has TRBV10-3 and TRBJ1-2; D not certain. Germline V gene lookup returns CDR1 ENHRY and CDR2 SYGVKD. This CDR3 is 13 amino acids long. The V and J ends lost 3 bases and 6 bases respectively, with 11 bases between them. As DNA, the CDR3 is TGTGCCATCAGTGACAACAAAGCCCATGGCTACACCTTC. Its translation is CAISDNKAHGYTF.

V is TRBV5-1 and J is TRBJ1-2, with unresolved D. CDR1 and CDR2 (germline): SGHRS, YFSETQ. This CDR3 has 11 residues. Deletions cut 2 bases from V and 7 bases from J, with 6 bases between. Written as DNA, the CDR3 is TGCGCCAGCAGCTTTGGGTCTGGCTACACCTTC. Translated, it gives CASSFGSGYTF.

This chain links TRBV4-1 with TRBJ1-5; D gene unclear. V gave up 1 base and J gave up 3 bases, with 13 bases separating them. The CDR3 contains 16 residues. Germline V gene lookup returns CDR1 MGHRA and CDR2 YSYEKL. The chain's CDR3 is CASSQVRGINNQPQHF. The DNA for the CDR3 is TGCGCCAGCAGCCAAGTAAGAGGGATCAACAATCAGCCCCAGCATTTT.

V usage is TRBV28 and J usage is TRBJ1-4; no clear D gene. V was pared by 5 bases and J by 8 bases, with 18 bases between. This CDR3 has 15 amino acids. CDR1 and CDR2 from the germline V gene are MDHEN and SYDVKM. The CDR3 nucleotides are TGTGCCAGCAGTCGCCAACTCGGGAGGTGGGAAAAACTGTTTTTT. This gives the protein CASSRQLGRWEKLFF.

This sequence joins TRBV18 and TRBJ2-2, with TRBD1 as a possible D gene (6 bases). This CDR3 contains 14 residues. Germline V gene data show CDR1 as KGHSH and CDR2 as LQKENI. V was shortened by 5 bases and J by 3 bases, with 10 bases between the two germline ends. The CDR3 coding sequence is TGTGCCAGCTCATATAACAGGGACACCGGGGAGCTGTTTTTT. Translation gives CASSYNRDTGELFF. The full variable domain, with the rest looked up from reference TRBV18 and TRBJ2-2, is NAGVMQNPRHLVRRRGQEARLRCSPMKGHSHVYWYRQLPEEGLKFMVYLQKENIIDESGMPKERFSAEFPKEGPSILRIQQVVRGDSAAYFCASSYNRDTGELFFGEGSRLTVL.

The V gene is TRBV7-9, the J gene TRBJ2-2; 10 nucleotides agree with TRBD2. J was trimmed by 0 bases and V by 7 bases; bases with no gene match: 2. The germline V gene has CDR1 SEHNR and CDR2 FQNEAQ (reference sequence). The CDR3 totals 15 residues. The CDR3 DNA is TGTGCCAGCACCCTAGCGGGGGCGAACACCGGGGAGCTGTTTTTT. It specifies CASTLAGANTGELFF.